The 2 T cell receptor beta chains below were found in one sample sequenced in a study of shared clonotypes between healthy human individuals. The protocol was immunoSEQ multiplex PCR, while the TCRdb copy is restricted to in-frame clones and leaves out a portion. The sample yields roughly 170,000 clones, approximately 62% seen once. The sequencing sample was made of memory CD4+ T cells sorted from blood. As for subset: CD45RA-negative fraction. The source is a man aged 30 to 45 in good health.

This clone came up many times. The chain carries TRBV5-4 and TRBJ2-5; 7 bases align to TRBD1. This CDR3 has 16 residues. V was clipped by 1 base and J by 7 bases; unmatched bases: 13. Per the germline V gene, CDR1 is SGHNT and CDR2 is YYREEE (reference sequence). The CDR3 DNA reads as TGTGCCAGCAGCTTGACACGGGACAGCTCCCCGGGGACCCAGTACTTC. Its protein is CASSLTRDSSPGTQYF. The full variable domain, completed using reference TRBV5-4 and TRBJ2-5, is ETGVTQSPTHLIKTRGQQVTLRCSSQSGHNTVSWYQQALGQGPQFIFQYYREEENGRGNFPPRFSGLQFPNYSSELNVNALELDDSALYLCASSLTRDSSPGTQYFGPGTRLLVL.

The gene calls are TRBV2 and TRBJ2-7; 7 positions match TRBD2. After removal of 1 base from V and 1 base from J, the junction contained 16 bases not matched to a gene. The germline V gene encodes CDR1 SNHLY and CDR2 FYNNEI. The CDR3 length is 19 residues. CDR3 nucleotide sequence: TGTGCCAGCAGTGAAGTGGGGACTACCCAACTCGGTGGGTCCTACGAGCAGTACTTC. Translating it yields CASSEVGTTQLGGSYEQYF.